The present entry profiles one T cell receptor (beta chain) with its context. Its antigen is as yet unknown. Primers: 60 Vbeta forward and 13 Jbeta reverse. Assay used: immunoSEQ multiplex PCR; TCRdb lists only in-frame clones, some missing. The data hold around 89,000 clones, with approximately 83% observed a single time. The record originates from a study of cytomegalovirus exposure and HLA in healthy donors. Study-level points and caveats: The authors assumed roughly uniform sequencing depth across donors for presence/absence analyses. The classifier, whose performance was assessed in both the original and validation cohorts, reportedly diagnosed cytomegalovirus status with high specificity and sensitivity. A later analysis, which compared TCR beta chains of equal frequency, found the HLA-associated ones more clonally expanded. It has been reported that TCR beta sequences accurately predicted the HLA-A and HLA-B alleles of most subjects.

Trimming removed 5 bases from V and 4 bases from J; junction bases left unmatched: 12. The CDR3 sequence is 16 residues long. Germline-derived CDR1 and CDR2 are MGHRA and YSYEKL. The receptor was isolated from a man aged 35 to 55 in good health and CMV-seronegative. The sequenced sample was PBMCs. The rearrangement uses TRBV4-1 and TRBJ2-3, with TRBD1 matching 7 bases. This CDR3 is CASSFRTGIGADTQYF. CDR3 DNA: TGCGCCAGCAGCTTCCGGACAGGTATAGGGGCAGATACGCAGTATTTT.